The next 30 T cell receptor beta chains were all read from a single sample in a study of cytomegalovirus exposure and HLA in healthy donors. A multiplex PCR was run with 60 Vbeta primers and 13 Jbeta primers. The protocol was immunoSEQ multiplex PCR, while the TCRdb copy is restricted to in-frame clones and leaves out a portion. The repertoire table contains 150,000 to 200,000 clones. Material: PBMCs. These receptors all stem from a man aged 25-40 years in good health and CMV-seronegative.

This rearrangement joins TRBV5-6 to TRBJ2-7, with 10 positions matching TRBD2. The CDR3 is made up of 16 amino acids. Trimming cost V 4 bases and J 0 bases; bases outside gene matches: 7. CDR1 SGHDT and CDR2 YYEEEE come from the germline V gene. CDR3 in amino acids: CASSRFSGGSSYEQYF. Here the CDR3 DNA reads TGTGCCAGCAGCCGTTTTAGCGGGGGGAGCTCCTACGAGCAGTACTTC.

J is TRBJ1-5 and V is TRBV6-6; D ambiguous. Trimming removed 0 bases at V and 4 bases at J, with 4 bases between. Germline loops: CDR1 MNHNY, CDR2 SVGAGI (reference sequence). The length of the CDR3 is 13 residues. The CDR3 here is CASSYSSNQPQHF. In DNA form, the CDR3 reads TGTGCCAGCAGTTACTCGTCGAATCAGCCCCAGCATTTT.

The chain joins TRBV7-9 to TRBJ2-7, with D possibly TRBD2 on 7 matching bases. Trimming took off 3 bases at V and 6 bases at J, with 15 bases between the two ends. CDR3 length: 14 amino acids. Germline V gene sequence: CDR1 SEHNR, CDR2 FQNEAQ (reference sequence). The CDR3 DNA reads as TGTGCCAGCAGCTTGAGGGGGGGCTACGGCGAGCAGTACTTC. As protein: CASSLRGGYGEQYF.

V and J are TRBV11-3 and TRBJ2-1, with 8 bases aligning to TRBD2. CDR1 is SGHNT, CDR2 YENEEA, per germline. V dropped 3 bases and J dropped 7; count of bases not matched to a gene: 8. The CDR3 sequence is 15 residues long. The CDR3 region has the DNA TGTGCCAGCAGCTTCCGGGAGGGGGGGGTTAATGAGCAGTTCTTC. Protein product: CASSFREGGVNEQFF.

The rearrangement uses TRBV10-2 and TRBJ2-2, with TRBD2 matching over 14 bases. The CDR3 is 18 residues long. In germline, CDR1 is WSHSY, CDR2 SAAADI. J lost 1 base, V lost 3 bases, and 4 bases had no gene match. The CDR3 region has the DNA TGCGCCAGCAGTGATTCGGGGACTAGCGGGGGGAACACCGGGGAGCTGTTTTTT. Translated: CASSDSGTSGGNTGELFF.

This chain links TRBV7-8 with TRBJ1-1; D is perhaps TRBD1 (6 bases). The CDR3 sequence is 12 residues long. The V end was cut by 5 bases, the J end by 5 bases, with 9 bases between. Per germline, CDR1 SGHVS and CDR2 FQNEAQ. The CDR3 spells CASSIQGTEAFF. The CDR3 bases are TGTGCCAGCAGCATTCAGGGGACTGAAGCTTTCTTT.

The chain recombines TRBV7-9 with TRBJ1-2, with TRBD1 matching over 10 bases. The CDR3 is 15 amino acids. Trimming removed 2 bases from V and 2 bases from J; junction bases left unmatched: 2. CDR1 and CDR2 (germline): SEHNR, FQNEAQ (reference sequence). The CDR3 DNA sequence: TGTGCCAGCAGCTTACCGGGACAGGGGAACTATGGCTACACCTTC. Its translation: CASSLPGQGNYGYTF.

The CDR3 spells CASSDRGRIGSYTF. The CDR3 DNA is TGTGCCAGCAGTGACAGGGGGCGCATTGGGAGCTACACCTTC. The rearrangement links TRBV6-1 to TRBJ1-2; 8 nucleotides agree with TRBD1. V was clipped by 3 bases and J by 9 bases; unmatched bases: 9. The CDR3 runs to 14 residues. Germline V gene data show CDR1 as MNHNS and CDR2 as SASEGT.

The V call is TRBV27, the J call TRBJ1-1, with TRBD1 identical over 11 bases. V was pared by 5 bases and J by 7 bases, with 9 bases of the junction left unmatched. Per germline, CDR1 MNHEY and CDR2 SMNVEV (reference sequence). CDR3 length: 15 amino acids. CDR3 nucleotides: TGTGCCAGCAGTGCCCGGACAGGGGGCTCAGGTGAAGCTTTCTTT. Translating it yields CASSARTGGSGEAFF.

The chain couples TRBV30 to TRBJ1-2, with a weak D call TRBD1 (5 bases). Germline values: CDR1 GTSNPN, CDR2 SVGIG (reference sequence). CDR3 length equals 14 residues. The germline V and J ends were trimmed by 0 bases and 5 bases, with 13 bases remaining between them. CDR3 region: CAWSVNAGWYGYTF. The CDR3 DNA reads as TGTGCCTGGAGTGTAAACGCAGGGTGGTATGGCTACACCTTC.

The chain recombines TRBV5-1 with TRBJ2-3, with 11 bases lining up with TRBD1. The CDR3 consists of 16 residues. J gave up 4 bases and V 2 bases, and 6 bases lay outside the gene matches. Germline V gene lookup returns CDR1 SGHRS and CDR2 YFSETQ. CDR3 in amino acids: CASSLVRDRGADTQYF. The CDR3 DNA follows: TGCGCCAGCAGCTTAGTCCGGGACAGGGGGGCAGATACGCAGTATTTT.

On this clone itself: Other DNA sequences in the same sample also yield this CDR3. The chain carries TRBV6-1 and TRBJ2-7; 10 nucleotides align to TRBD1. Germline-derived CDR1 and CDR2 are MNHNS and SASEGT. The CDR3 covers 13 residues. With 6 bases clipped from V and 6 bases from J, the junction kept 5 bases outside the gene matches. The CDR3 loop reads CASSGWTGGEQYF. For the CDR3, the DNA is TGTGCCAGCAGCGGATGGACAGGGGGCGAGCAGTACTTC.

The chain uses TRBV13 and TRBJ1-1; D might be TRBD1 (5 bases). The CDR3 consists of 15 residues. V was trimmed by 1 base and J by 4 bases, leaving 13 bases between them. Germline V gene lookup returns CDR1 PRHDT and CDR2 FYEKMQ (reference sequence). CDR3 residues: CASSLAWGSSTEAFF. The CDR3, as DNA: TGTGCCAGCAGCTTAGCTTGGGGCTCGAGCACTGAAGCTTTCTTT.

V gene TRBV5-4 combines with J gene TRBJ2-1; 8 nucleotides agree with TRBD2. This CDR3 has 17 amino acids. V was clipped by 4 bases and J by 4 bases; unmatched bases: 13. Germline CDR1 reads SGHNT; CDR2 reads YYREEE (reference sequence). The CDR3 region has the DNA TGTGCCAGCAGCCCCCGGGTCGCGGGACTAGGTTACAATGAGCAGTTCTTC. It yields the protein CASSPRVAGLGYNEQFF.

The rearrangement links TRBV30 to TRBJ2-5, with 9 bases aligning to TRBD2. The V gene end was trimmed by 1 base and the J gene end by 7 bases; junction bases not matched to a gene: 7. The CDR3 is made up of 14 amino acids. Looked up from germline, CDR1 is GTSNPN and CDR2 is SVGIG (reference sequence). Here the CDR3 reads CAWSGGGETGTQYF. The CDR3, as DNA: TGTGCCTGGAGTGGCGGGGGGGAAACGGGGACCCAGTACTTC.

This chain links TRBV2 with TRBJ1-3; D is perhaps TRBD1 (5 bases). This CDR3 is built from 13 residues. V was clipped by 10 bases and J by 0 bases, with 10 bases between them. Germline loops: CDR1 SNHLY, CDR2 FYNNEI. The CDR3 DNA sequence: TGTGCCAAGGGGCCTTTCTCTGGAAACACCATATATTTT. Its protein is CAKGPFSGNTIYF.

The chain couples TRBV10-3 to TRBJ2-7; D is possibly TRBD1 (6 bases). Germline-derived CDR1 and CDR2 are ENHRY and SYGVKD. The CDR3 is 13 amino acids. V lost 5 bases, J lost 7 bases, and 15 bases lay in between. This chain's CDR3 is CAISTVGAGEQYF. CDR3 bases: TGTGCCATCAGTACCGTGGGGGCTGGGGAGCAGTACTTC.

The chain joins TRBV27 to TRBJ1-1; possibly TRBD1 for D (6 bases). The CDR3 spans 16 residues. V gave up 0 bases and J gave up 4 bases, with 15 bases separating them. Germline V CDR1 and CDR2: MNHEY, SMNVEV (reference sequence). The CDR3 DNA reads as TGTGCCAGCAGTTTATCGTCCGCGACAGGCTCCACTGAAGCTTTCTTT. Translation gives CASSLSSATGSTEAFF.

CDR3 in amino acids: CASSGIAGANPYNEQFF. The CDR3 DNA reads TGTGCCAGCAGCGGAATAGCGGGAGCGAACCCCTACAATGAGCAGTTCTTC. This chain connects TRBV9 to TRBJ2-1; 9 bases match TRBD2. This CDR3 has 17 amino acids. Germline values: CDR1 SGDLS, CDR2 YYNGEE. V lost 3 bases and J lost 2; bases outside the gene matches: 9.

The CDR3 reads CATSGPRGNTEAFF. CDR3 nucleotide sequence: TGTGCCACCAGCGGCCCTCGGGGGAACACTGAAGCTTTCTTT. This chain links TRBV15 with TRBJ1-1; no definite D call. In germline, CDR1 is LNHNV, CDR2 YYDKDF (reference sequence). The CDR3 covers 14 residues. Trimming pared 5 bases from V and 1 base from J, leaving 11 bases between.

CDR3 nucleotide sequence: TGTGCCAGCAGCGGGGGACTAGCGTACACAGATACGCAGTATTTT. It yields the protein CASSGGLAYTDTQYF. V is TRBV9 and J is TRBJ2-3; 10 bases are shared with TRBD2. Trimming cost V 3 bases and J 2 bases; bases outside gene matches: 3. The CDR3 totals 15 residues. CDR1 and CDR2 (germline): SGDLS, YYNGEE.

The chain carries TRBV30 and TRBJ2-3, with TRBD2 matching 7 bases. J lost 2 bases, V lost 8 bases, and 10 bases had no gene match. The germline gives CDR1 GTSNPN, CDR2 SVGIG (reference sequence). The CDR3 totals 14 residues. In DNA, the CDR3 is TGTGCCCACGAACCGGGGGGATCCACAGATACGCAGTATTTT. Its translation: CAHEPGGSTDTQYF.

In regard to this clone: The junction shows a germline mismatch at one end, possibly a read error. In nucleotides, the CDR3 is TGTGCCAGCAGCCAAGGCAGGGGGCAGAGCAATCAGCCCCAGCATTTT. Amino acids: CASSQGRGQSNQPQHF. This chain uses TRBV4-1 with TRBJ1-5; 8 bases are a match to TRBD1. CDR1 and CDR2 from the germline V gene are MGHRA and YSYEKL. The CDR3 runs 16 residues.

The chain joins TRBV6-5 to TRBJ2-3; 7 bases line up with TRBD1. With 4 bases clipped from V and 1 base from J, the junction kept 5 bases outside the gene matches. Germline CDR1 is MNHEY and CDR2 is SVGAGI. This CDR3 spans 15 amino acids. The DNA for the CDR3 is TGTGCCAGCAGTTTCCGGGACAGAGGCACAGATACGCAGTATTTT. Amino acid sequence: CASSFRDRGTDTQYF.

This chain links TRBV10-3 with TRBJ1-4, with 7 bases fitting TRBD1. The CDR3 has 16 residues. The V and J ends lost 4 bases and 5 bases, in that order; junction bases with no gene match: 10. Germline-derived CDR1 and CDR2 are ENHRY and SYGVKD. In DNA form, the CDR3 reads TGTGCCATCAGTGCGGGACCCGGGACAGAAAATGAAAAACTGTTTTTT. This translates into CAISAGPGTENEKLFF.

The V call is TRBV30, the J call TRBJ2-1, with TRBD1 matching 7 bases. The CDR3 extends over 17 amino acids. Looked up from germline, CDR1 is GTSNPN and CDR2 is SVGIG (reference sequence). V shed 3 bases, J shed 0 bases, and the junction held 11 bases outside the gene matches. This chain's CDR3 is CAWRGRQGFSSYNEQFF. CDR3 in DNA: TGTGCCTGGAGGGGAAGACAGGGTTTCAGCTCCTACAATGAGCAGTTCTTC.

CDR3 protein: CASSFSGRASRETQYF. CDR3 coding DNA: TGCGCCAGCAGCTTTAGCGGGAGGGCCTCACGAGAGACCCAGTACTTC. The chain uses TRBV5-1 and TRBJ2-5; 11 positions match TRBD2. V lost 2 bases, J lost 4 bases, and 7 bases stayed unmatched. CDR1 and CDR2 (germline): SGHRS, YFSETQ. CDR3 length equals 16 residues.

The chain is built from TRBV4-3 and TRBJ1-2; no firm D call. Trimming took 4 bases from V and 3 from J, leaving 15 bases between them. The CDR3 is made up of 15 amino acids. CDR1 LGHNA and CDR2 YSLEER come from the germline V gene. CDR3 DNA sequence: TGCGCCAGCAGCCTGACCCCGGGGAACGACTATGGCTACACCTTC. It is translated as CASSLTPGNDYGYTF.

The rearrangement links TRBV5-1 to TRBJ1-1; the match to TRBD1 covers 9 bases. The CDR3 has 14 amino acids. V lost 4 bases to trimming and J lost 4 bases; unmatched junction nucleotides: 5. Germline CDR1 is SGHRS and CDR2 is YFSETQ. Here the CDR3 DNA reads TGCGCCAGCAGCACGAGACAGGGGGGCACTGAAGCTTTCTTT. It is translated as CASSTRQGGTEAFF.

This sequence joins TRBV4-1 and TRBJ2-6; 9 bases agree with TRBD2. The V gene end was trimmed by 0 bases and the J gene end by 0 bases; junction bases not matched to a gene: 3. The CDR3 sequence is 18 residues long. Germline V gives CDR1 MGHRA, CDR2 YSYEKL. The CDR3 region is CASSQDAGGSSGANVLTF. CDR3 nucleotides: TGCGCCAGCAGCCAAGATGCGGGAGGGAGCTCTGGGGCCAACGTCCTGACTTTC.